The 16 T cell receptor beta chains below all came from one sample that was sequenced in a study of T-cell reconstitution after alpha-beta-depleted transplantation in children. Unique molecular identifiers were incorporated into the prepared TCRbeta library. Each CDR3 protein is one row after TCRdb ran MiXCR on the PCR reads. The sample includes approximately 230,000 distinct CDR3 sequences, more than 20% seen only once; the top ten take 2.6%. Sequenced here: PBMCs, sampled before TCRalphabeta/CD19-depleted stem cell transplant. The origin of the receptors is a girl aged 2 to 10 with Fanconi anemia, due to receive a stem cell transplant.

There are a few counts of this clonotype. The chain carries TRBV6-1 and TRBJ2-1; either TRBD1 or TRBD2 may fit D (6 bases each). Germline CDR1 MNHNS, CDR2 SASEGT. V lost 6 bases, J lost 3 bases, and 15 bases lay in between. The CDR3 spans 15 residues. CDR3 in amino acids: CASRALGGGYNEQFF. CDR3 bases: TGTGCCAGCAGAGCCCTTGGAGGGGGCTACAATGAGCAGTTCTTC.

This clonotype was observed at least ten times. The rearrangement uses TRBV12-3 or TRBV12-4 and TRBJ2-4; the D is unclear. This CDR3 comprises 15 residues. Trimming left V 6 bases short and J 3 bases short, with 15 bases between. In DNA, the CDR3 is TGTGCCAGCAGGTTGGGAAGGCTCAACAAAAACATTCAGTACTTC. It specifies CASRLGRLNKNIQYF.

The table lists this clonotype with a few counts. V gene TRBV20-1 combines with J gene TRBJ2-1, with 8 positions matching TRBD2. Looked up from germline, CDR1 is DFQATT and CDR2 is SNEGSKA (reference sequence). The CDR3 totals 18 residues. V trimming: 5 bases; J trimming: 0 bases; junction bases outside the gene matches: 15. The CDR3 loop reads CSAYSGASLPSSYNEQFF. The CDR3 nucleotides read TGCAGTGCTTATAGCGGGGCCTCCCTCCCCAGCTCCTACAATGAGCAGTTCTTC.

This clonotype is a singleton in its sample. The chain carries TRBV30 and TRBJ2-5; 11 positions agree with TRBD2. This CDR3 region has 20 residues. With V trimmed by 3 bases and J by 2 bases, 20 bases remained unmatched. CDR1 is GTSNPN, CDR2 SVGIG, per germline (reference sequence). The CDR3 spells CAWRVPLAGVNYRDQETQYF. The CDR3 region has the DNA TGTGCCTGGAGGGTCCCACTAGCGGGGGTAAACTACCGAGATCAAGAGACCCAGTACTTC.

This clonotype was counted only a few times. The rearrangement joins TRBV5-1 to TRBJ2-7; 12 nucleotides line up with TRBD1. V lost 4 bases to trimming and J lost 7 bases; unmatched junction nucleotides: 6. The CDR3 covers 14 residues. CDR1 SGHRS and CDR2 YFSETQ come from the germline V gene. The CDR3 loop reads CASSLGQGAKEQYF. DNA for the CDR3: TGCGCCAGCAGCCTGGGACAGGGGGCGAAAGAGCAGTACTTC.

The V gene is TRBV7-7, the J gene TRBJ2-3; TRBD2 matches 7 bases. The CDR3 length is 15 residues. Germline assignment: CDR1 SSHAT and CDR2 FNYEAQ (reference sequence). V shed 5 bases, J shed 0 bases, and the junction held 5 bases outside the gene matches. The CDR3: CASSHGLVSTDTQYF. The CDR3 bases are TGTGCCAGCAGCCACGGACTAGTCAGCACAGATACGCAGTATTTT.

This clonotype was seen at least ten times. The rearrangement links TRBV29-1 to TRBJ2-1; the D gene is possibly TRBD1 (5 bases). The CDR3 length is 15 residues. CDR1 is SQVTM and CDR2 is ANQGSEA in the germline V gene. V was shortened by 4 bases and J by 2 bases, with 15 bases between the two germline ends. The CDR3 DNA sequence: TGCAGCGTTGTCCAGGCAGGGAAAACCTACAATGAGCAGTTCTTC. Its translation is CSVVQAGKTYNEQFF.

The V gene is TRBV7-2, the J gene TRBJ2-1; TRBD2 aligns across 10 bases. Germline V gene sequence: CDR1 SGHTA, CDR2 FQGNSA. This CDR3 contains 16 residues. V was pared by 3 bases and J by 4 bases, with 6 bases of the junction left unmatched. In DNA, the CDR3 is TGTGCCAGCAGCTTTCGGGGACTAGCGTTTTACAATGAGCAGTTCTTC. Its translation is CASSFRGLAFYNEQFF. The full variable domain, with the rest looked up from reference TRBV7-2 and TRBJ2-1, is GAGVSQSPSNKVTEKGKDVELRCDPISGHTALYWYRQSLGQGLEFLIYFQGNSAPDKSGLPSDRFSAERTGGSVSTLTIQRTQQEDSAVYLCASSFRGLAFYNEQFFGPGTRLTVL.

In this sample, this clonotype turned up many times. V gene TRBV25-1 combines with J gene TRBJ2-5, with TRBD1 as a possible D gene (5 bases). CDR1 and CDR2 (germline): MGHDK, SYGVNS. V dropped 6 bases and J dropped 0 bases, with 8 bases sitting between them. CDR3 length: 13 amino acids. CDR3 coding DNA: TGTGCCAGCAGGGCAGGGTACCAAGAGACCCAGTACTTC. Its protein is CASRAGYQETQYF.

This clonotype occurred many times. CDR3 sequence: CASTHEDGNTIYF. CDR3 DNA sequence: TGTGCCAGCACTCATGAGGACGGAAACACCATATATTTT. V usage is TRBV9 and J usage is TRBJ1-3; unclear D gene. Germline assignment: CDR1 SGDLS and CDR2 YYNGEE. The CDR3 spans 13 residues. Trimming cost V 6 bases and J 4 bases, with 11 bases left between them.

The V gene is TRBV5-1, the J gene TRBJ2-3; D call uncertain. The CDR3 runs to 14 residues. The V gene's germline CDR1 is SGHRS and CDR2 YFSETQ. Trimming took 1 base from V and 1 from J, leaving 7 bases between them. For the CDR3, the DNA is TGCGCCAGCAGCTTGCGGCTTCGCACAGATACGCAGTATTTT. It yields the protein CASSLRLRTDTQYF.

In DNA, the CDR3 is TGTGCCAGCAGCGCTACTAGCGGGGGGTCCTACGAGCAGTACTTC. It yields the protein CASSATSGGSYEQYF. The chain has TRBV11-2 and TRBJ2-7; 12 bases fit TRBD2. With V trimmed by 5 bases and J by 1 base, 3 bases remained unmatched. This CDR3 comprises 15 residues. Germline values: CDR1 SGHAT, CDR2 FQNNGV. The full variable domain, rest sourced from reference TRBV11-2 and TRBJ2-7, is EAGVAQSPRYKIIEKRQSVAFWCNPISGHATLYWYQQILGQGPKLLIQFQNNGVVDDSQLPKDRFSAERLKGVDSTLKIQPAKLEDSAVYLCASSATSGGSYEQYFGPGTRLTVT.

This clonotype occurred many times. The CDR3 bases are TGTGCCAGCAGCGTAAGATGGACCAATCAAGAGACCCAGTACTTC. This sequence encodes CASSVRWTNQETQYF. This chain links TRBV9 with TRBJ2-5; D uncertain. This CDR3 spans 15 amino acids. CDR1 SGDLS and CDR2 YYNGEE come from the germline V gene. V was clipped by 1 base and J by 2 bases, with 12 bases between them.

This clonotype came up many times. The gene calls are TRBV5-6 and TRBJ2-3, with a tentative D call TRBD2 (6 bases). The CDR3 sequence is 16 residues long. V lost 3 bases and J 2 bases, leaving 16 bases between the germline ends. Germline-derived CDR1 and CDR2 are SGHDT and YYEEEE. The chain's CDR3 is CASSSQPGLHTDTQYF. The DNA for the CDR3 is TGTGCCAGCAGCTCACAACCGGGACTCCACACAGATACGCAGTATTTT.

This clonotype was observed at least ten times. This sequence joins TRBV20-1 and TRBJ2-1; TRBD2 is a possible D gene (6 bases). Germline CDR1 reads DFQATT; CDR2 reads SNEGSKA (reference sequence). This CDR3 region has 14 residues. The V and J ends lost 0 bases and 10 bases respectively, with 16 bases between them. In nucleotides, the CDR3 is TGCAGTGCTAGAGAATCGGGGGTGTCGGGGGAGCAGTTCTTC. Encoded protein: CSARESGVSGEQFF.

This clonotype was found many times. This chain uses TRBV27 with TRBJ1-2, with unresolved D. The length of the CDR3 is 11 residues. Per the germline V gene, CDR1 is MNHEY and CDR2 is SMNVEV (reference sequence). With 5 bases removed from V and 8 bases from J, the gap between germline ends came to 9 bases. CDR3 loop: CASSGPEGYTF. The CDR3 DNA is TGTGCCAGCAGTGGCCCCGAGGGCTACACCTTC.